Presented here are 2 T cell receptor beta chains from one specimen sequenced in a study of cytomegalovirus exposure and HLA in healthy donors. The PCR used 60 Vbeta and 13 Jbeta primers. Produced via immunoSEQ multiplex PCR; TCRdb's table is partial and in-frame only. Among 200,000 to 250,000 clones, about 79% were seen once, and the ten largest hold around 2%. Material for sequencing was PBMCs. All receptors derive from a man between 18 and 35 years old in good health and CMV-seronegative.

The V call is TRBV19, the J call TRBJ2-1; 9 nucleotides align to TRBD2. J gave up 7 bases and V 5 bases, and 12 bases lay outside the gene matches. The CDR3 extends over 16 amino acids. Germline CDR1 LNHDA, CDR2 SQIVND (reference sequence). This chain's CDR3 is CASSPEGPSGMNEQFF. CDR3 in DNA: TGTGCCAGTAGTCCAGAAGGGCCTAGCGGGATGAATGAGCAGTTCTTC.

The CDR3 bases are TGTGCCAGCACCGAGGAGGCGGGAGCAAATTACGAGCAGTACTTC. Its translation: CASTEEAGANYEQYF. V gene TRBV7-9 combines with J gene TRBJ2-7; 7 positions match TRBD2. CDR1 and CDR2 from the germline V gene are SEHNR and FQNEAQ (reference sequence). V lost 7 bases and J lost 4; bases outside the gene matches: 13. The CDR3 spans 15 residues.